This TCR beta chain was obtained from a study of cytomegalovirus exposure and HLA in healthy donors. Study results and limitations: Based on reports, TCR beta sequences accurately predicted HLA-A and HLA-B alleles for most subjects. Most of the TCR beta V segments (in an earlier analysis) were productive either about 87% or about 30% of the time.

Amplification used 60 Vbeta primers and 13 Jbeta primers. Only in-frame clones appear in the TCRdb table, and some are missing; sequencing was by immunoSEQ multiplex PCR. The sample includes 150,000 or so clones, 77% seen only once; the top ten take around 4%. In the case of this clone: What it binds is unknown.

Germline loops: CDR1 SNHLY, CDR2 FYNNEI. Trimming left V 6 bases short and J 7 bases short, with 12 bases between. This CDR3 has 12 amino acids. The receptor comes from a male donor in good health and CMV-seropositive. This rearrangement joins TRBV2 to TRBJ1-1, with D hard to call. The material sequenced was PBMCs. CDR3 loop: CASRSDGDEAFF. CDR3 DNA sequence: TGTGCCAGCAGGTCCGACGGGGATGAAGCTTTCTTT.